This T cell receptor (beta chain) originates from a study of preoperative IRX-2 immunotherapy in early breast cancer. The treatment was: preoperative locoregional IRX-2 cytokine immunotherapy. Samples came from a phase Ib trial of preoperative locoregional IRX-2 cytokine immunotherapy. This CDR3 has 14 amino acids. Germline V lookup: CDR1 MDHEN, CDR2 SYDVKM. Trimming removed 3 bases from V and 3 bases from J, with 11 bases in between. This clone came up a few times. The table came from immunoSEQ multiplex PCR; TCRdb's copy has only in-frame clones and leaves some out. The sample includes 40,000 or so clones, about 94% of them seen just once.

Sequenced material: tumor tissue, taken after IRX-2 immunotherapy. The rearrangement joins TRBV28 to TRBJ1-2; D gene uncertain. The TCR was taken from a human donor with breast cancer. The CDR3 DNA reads TGTGCCAGCAGTTTTTTGGAGTCTGACTATGGCTACACCTTC. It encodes CASSFLESDYGYTF.